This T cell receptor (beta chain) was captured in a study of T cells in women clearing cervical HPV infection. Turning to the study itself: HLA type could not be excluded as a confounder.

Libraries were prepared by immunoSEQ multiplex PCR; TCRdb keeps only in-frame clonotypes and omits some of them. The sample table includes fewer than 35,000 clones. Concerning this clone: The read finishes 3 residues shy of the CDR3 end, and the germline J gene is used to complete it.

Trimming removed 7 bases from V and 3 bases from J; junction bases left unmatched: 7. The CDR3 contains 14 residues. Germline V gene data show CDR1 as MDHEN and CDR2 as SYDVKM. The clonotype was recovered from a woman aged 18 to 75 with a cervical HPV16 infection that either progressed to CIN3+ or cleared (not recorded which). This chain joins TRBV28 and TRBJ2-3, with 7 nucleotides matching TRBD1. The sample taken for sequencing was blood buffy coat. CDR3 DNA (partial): TGTGCCAGCACCCAGGGGGTTCGAACAGATACG. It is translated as CASTQGVRTDT. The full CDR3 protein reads CASTQGVRTDTQYF. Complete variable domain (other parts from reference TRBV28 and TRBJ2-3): DVKVTQSSRYLVKRTGEKVFLECVQDMDHENMFWYRQDPGLGLRLIYFSYDVKMKEKGDIPEGYSVSREKKERFSLILESASTNQTSMYLCASTQGVRTDTQYFGPGTRLTVL.